This T cell receptor beta chain was identified in a study of patients and donors after allogeneic stem cell transplantation. The CDR3 has 13 amino acids. Trimming pared 9 bases from V and 9 bases from J, leaving 18 bases between. In germline, CDR1 is MNHEY, CDR2 SVGEGT. TCRdb reprocessed the RT-PCR reads via MiXCR and lists one record per CDR3 protein. This sample has 90,000 to 130,000 distinct CDR3 sequences, with around 33% found just once. Sequencing input: blood, either unsorted or a sorted T cell fraction (not recorded which). The origin of this receptor is a human donor who was either an allogeneic HSCT recipient or a stem cell or donor lymphocyte infusion donor (not recorded which). It is not recorded whose cells these are; they may come from a transplant donor. The V and J genes are TRBV6-2 or TRBV6-3 and TRBJ2-1, with TRBD2 as a possible D gene (5 bases). The CDR3 nucleotides are TGTGCCAGTTTCAGCGGAGAAATTGGTGAGCAGTTCTTC. It specifies CASFSGEIGEQFF.